Reported below is one T cell receptor (beta chain). This clonotype was counted only a few times. Its antigen specificity is not known. No much larger clone exists at a distance of one base, and base qualities are not known. The data were taken from a study of yellow fever vaccine responses in identical twins (dated 2018 in TCRdb). Looking at the study overall: The study precisely tracked vaccine-responding T cell clones in identical twins.

The library was produced with RT-PCR. The sequencing machine was an Illumina HiSeq 2500. TCRdb itself trimmed the public reads at Q25 with fastp, ran MiXCR and retained productive beta chains. When rows share a CDR3 protein, they turn into one entry using the most common DNA and genes. For this sample the table gives 20,000 to 25,000 distinct CDR3 sequences, of which roughly 73% were detected only once. Clones ranked in the top ten supply 4% to 6% of the sample. Trimming costs V 5 bases and J 7 bases, and their ends lie 8 bases apart. Measured from the cysteine to the phenylalanine, the CDR3 is 12 residues long. This entry keeps only the CDR3 DNA: 36 bases, framed from base 1. From a lookup of the germline V gene, CDR1 and CDR2 are MNHNS and SASEGT. The full study reports these points: The authors reported that the T cell response to vaccination in identical twins appeared partly convergent and partly personalized.

This sequence originates from a woman aged 18 to 35 who received the yellow fever vaccine. Donor details come from another sample of the same person, matched by shared clones. The sample was T cells from blood (PBMCs), unsorted or a sorted subset (not recorded which), taken before or after yellow fever vaccination (not recorded which). The chain couples TRBV6-1 to TRBJ2-2; the D gene cannot be named for sure. The CDR3 has the sequence CASSMGGGELFF. The DNA is TGTGCCAGCAGTATGGGTGGCGGGGAGCTGTTTTTT.